The source of this T cell receptor (beta chain) is a study of shared clonotypes between healthy human individuals. Researchers partitioned CD4+ cells into CD45RA+ naive and CD45RA-negative memory subsets. This CDR3 spans 14 amino acids. V shed 5 bases and J shed 4 bases, with 18 bases lying between them. Per the germline V gene, CDR1 is GTSNPN and CDR2 is SVGIG (reference sequence). TCRdb's copy holds only in-frame clones and misses some; the assay was immunoSEQ multiplex PCR. There are around 2.5 million clones in the sample; under 95% occur only once, and around 0.37% lies in the top ten. The chain is built from TRBV30 and TRBJ2-7; weak D call: TRBD2 (7 bases). The sequence was collected from a man aged 18 to 29 in good health. Some clones in this sample may be carry-over from other donors' samples. Sequences were obtained from naive CD4+ T cells from PBMCs. As for subset: CD45RA+ positively selected. The CDR3 sequence: CAWQRGGGLYEQYF. CDR3 coding DNA: TGTGCCTGGCAAAGGGGGGGCGGCTTGTACGAGCAGTACTTC.